Below, one TCR beta chain is given with its context. These data are taken from a study of shared T cell receptors in the human thymus. Per the germline V gene, CDR1 is SGHDN and CDR2 is FVKESK. CDR3 length: 16 amino acids. Trimming pared 0 bases from V and 7 bases from J, leaving 16 bases between. The assay was immunoSEQ multiplex PCR, and TCRdb's table has in-frame clones only and misses some. The sample records 640,000 or so clones, over 75% being singletons. These data are also associated with another study on human thymus T cells. That source notes: Unrelated people showed highly overlapping thymic repertoires, related research reported.

Sequencing was done on a sample of thymocytes. The V call is TRBV14, the J call TRBJ2-1; D may be TRBD2 (6 bases). The origin of this receptor is a boy under three years old with a congenital heart defect. The chain's CDR3 is CASSQDARRGYNEQFF. The CDR3 nucleotides read TGTGCCAGCAGCCAAGATGCCCGGCGGGGCTATAATGAGCAGTTCTTC.